Sequencing of this T cell receptor beta chain was carried out in a study of blood T cell repertoires in COVID-19. The CDR3 is 13 amino acids. Unmatched junction bases numbered 8, after V lost 8 bases and J lost 6 bases. The germline gives CDR1 LNHDA, CDR2 SQIVND (reference sequence). Data came from immunoSEQ multiplex PCR; TCRdb stores just in-frame clones and leaves some out. The table includes some 100,000 clones, about 85% detected once. The sequenced material came from peripheral blood. J is TRBJ1-2 and V is TRBV19; 8 bases agree with TRBD1. This TCR was recovered from a human donor in a cohort sampled during active COVID-19. The CDR3 loop is CASRNRGANGYTF. The CDR3 nucleotides are TGTGCCAGTCGAAACAGGGGGGCGAATGGCTACACCTTC.